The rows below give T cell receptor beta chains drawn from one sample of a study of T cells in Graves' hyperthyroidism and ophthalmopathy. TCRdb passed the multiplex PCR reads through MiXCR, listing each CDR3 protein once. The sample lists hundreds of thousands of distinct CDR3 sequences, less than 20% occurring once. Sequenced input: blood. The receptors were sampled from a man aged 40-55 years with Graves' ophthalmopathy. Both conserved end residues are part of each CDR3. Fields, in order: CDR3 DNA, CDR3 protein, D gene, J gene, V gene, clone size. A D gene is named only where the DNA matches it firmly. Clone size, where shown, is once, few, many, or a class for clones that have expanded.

DNA: TGCAGCGTCAGACAGGAGACCTACGAGCAGTACTTC; CDR3: CSVRQETYEQYF; D: .; J: TRBJ2-7; V: TRBV29-1; size: once
DNA: TGTGCCAGCAGCCAGGGGGCGGCTAGCGGGGAGCCAGATACGCAGTATTTT; CDR3: CASSQGAASGEPDTQYF; D: .; J: TRBJ2-3; V: TRBV28; size: many
DNA: TGTGCCAGCAGCTCCGGACAGGGCGATAATGAAAAACTGTTTTTT; CDR3: CASSSGQGDNEKLFF; D: TRBD1; J: TRBJ1-4; V: TRBV7-9; size: few
DNA: TGTGCCACCAGTGATTTATGGCAGGGAGATACGCAGTATTTT; CDR3: CATSDLWQGDTQYF; D: .; J: TRBJ2-3; V: TRBV24-1; size: .
DNA: TGTGCCAGCAGCCCGCCTGGGGCGGGAAATGAGCAGTTCTTC; CDR3: CASSPPGAGNEQFF; D: .; J: TRBJ2-1; V: TRBV11-3; size: many
DNA: TGTGCCACCAGCAGAGTGGTAATGACGGGGGATGGCTACACCTTC; CDR3: CATSRVVMTGDGYTF; D: .; J: TRBJ1-2; V: TRBV15; size: few
DNA: TGTGCCAGCAGTTTTCAGCCCCACTATGGCTACACCTTC; CDR3: CASSFQPHYGYTF; D: .; J: TRBJ1-2; V: TRBV27; size: few
DNA: TGTGCCATCAGTGAGAGAGGAAGTGAAGCTTTCTTT; CDR3: CAISERGSEAFF; D: .; J: TRBJ1-1; V: TRBV10-3; size: few
DNA: TGTGCCAGCAGCCAAGGATTTGGGCTATTAAACACAGATACGCAGTATTTT; CDR3: CASSQGFGLLNTDTQYF; D: .; J: TRBJ2-3; V: TRBV14; size: few
DNA: TGTGCCAGCAGCCAAGCCTCCTTAGCGGGAGCGAGGGAGCAGTACTTC; CDR3: CASSQASLAGAREQYF; D: TRBD2; J: TRBJ2-7; V: TRBV4-2; size: few
DNA: TGTGCCAGTAGTAAACAGGGAATCGCTGAAGCTTTCTTT; CDR3: CASSKQGIAEAFF; D: .; J: TRBJ1-1; V: TRBV19; size: .
DNA: TGTGCCACCAGCCCCGCTAGATCCACAGATACGCAGTATTTT; CDR3: CATSPARSTDTQYF; D: .; J: TRBJ2-3; V: TRBV15; size: .
DNA: TGTGCCAGCAGTGTTGCGCAGGGGCATGAAAAACTGTTTTTT; CDR3: CASSVAQGHEKLFF; D: .; J: TRBJ1-4; V: TRBV2; size: many
DNA: TGTGCCAGTAGTATATTCGGACTAAATGGAAACACCATATATTTT; CDR3: CASSIFGLNGNTIYF; D: .; J: TRBJ1-3; V: TRBV19; size: few
DNA: TGTGCCAGCAGCCGTCCCGGGACAGGGTACGAGCAGTACTTC; CDR3: CASSRPGTGYEQYF; D: TRBD1; J: TRBJ2-7; V: TRBV3-1; size: many
DNA: TGTGCCAGCAGGTACAGGGGGCGCGGGCACGAGCAGTACTTC; CDR3: CASRYRGRGHEQYF; D: TRBD1; J: TRBJ2-7; V: TRBV28; size: many
DNA: TGCGCCAGCAGCTTGGCCCCGGGACAGGCTAACTACGAGCAGTACTTC; CDR3: CASSLAPGQANYEQYF; D: TRBD1; J: TRBJ2-7; V: TRBV5-1; size: few
DNA: TGTGCCAGCAGCTTATCAGGAATGAATGGCTACACCTTC; CDR3: CASSLSGMNGYTF; D: .; J: TRBJ1-2; V: TRBV7-9; size: few
DNA: TGTGCCAGCAGCCAGTCTGTGGGACCTAACTATGGCTACACCTTC; CDR3: CASSQSVGPNYGYTF; D: .; J: TRBJ1-2; V: TRBV3-1; size: few
DNA: TGTGCCACGTCCGTCGCGTACAATGAGCAGTTCTTC; CDR3: CATSVAYNEQFF; D: .; J: TRBJ2-1; V: TRBV24-1; size: .
DNA: TGTGCCAGCAGCCAAGAAGACGAGCAGTACTTC; CDR3: CASSQEDEQYF; D: .; J: TRBJ2-7; V: TRBV3-1; size: many
DNA: TGCGCCAGCAGCCAAAGCGGGACCCACGGGGAGACCCAGTACTTC; CDR3: CASSQSGTHGETQYF; D: TRBD2; J: TRBJ2-5; V: TRBV4-3; size: .
DNA: TGCAGTGCTTCCGGGACAAAATCCTACGAGCAGTACTTC; CDR3: CSASGTKSYEQYF; D: .; J: TRBJ2-7; V: TRBV20-1; size: many
DNA: TGTGCCAGCAGTAAGGGCACTGAAGCTTTCTTT; CDR3: CASSKGTEAFF; D: .; J: TRBJ1-1; V: TRBV3-1; size: many
DNA: TGCGCCAGCAGCCAAGATGTAGATAGCGCGAACACCGGGGAGCTGTTTTTT; CDR3: CASSQDVDSANTGELFF; D: .; J: TRBJ2-2; V: TRBV4-1; size: .
DNA: TGTGCCAGCAGTTCCCAGGGCCGGGACTATGGCTACACCTTC; CDR3: CASSSQGRDYGYTF; D: .; J: TRBJ1-2; V: TRBV28; size: few
DNA: TGTGCCATTACAGGGGGCAATCAGCCCCAGCATTTT; CDR3: CAITGGNQPQHF; D: TRBD1; J: TRBJ1-5; V: TRBV10-3; size: .
DNA: TGTGCCAGCGGATCAAAATCTAGCGGACAGACCTACGAGCAGTACTTC; CDR3: CASGSKSSGQTYEQYF; D: .; J: TRBJ2-7; V: TRBV6-1; size: many
DNA: TGTGCCAGCAGCCTCCGACAGGTGATGAACACTGAAGCTTTCTTT; CDR3: CASSLRQVMNTEAFF; D: .; J: TRBJ1-1; V: TRBV7-9; size: many